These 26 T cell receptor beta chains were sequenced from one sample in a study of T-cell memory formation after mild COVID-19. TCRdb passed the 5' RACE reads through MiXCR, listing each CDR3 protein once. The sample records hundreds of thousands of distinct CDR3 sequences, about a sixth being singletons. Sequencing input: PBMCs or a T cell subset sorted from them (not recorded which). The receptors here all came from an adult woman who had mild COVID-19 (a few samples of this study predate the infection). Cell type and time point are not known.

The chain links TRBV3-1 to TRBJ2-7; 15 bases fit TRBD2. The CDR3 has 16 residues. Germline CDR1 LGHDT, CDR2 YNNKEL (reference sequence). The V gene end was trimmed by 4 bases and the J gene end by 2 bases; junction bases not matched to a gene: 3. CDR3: CASSPGLAGGAYEQYF. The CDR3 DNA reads TGTGCCAGCAGCCCAGGACTAGCGGGAGGGGCCTACGAGCAGTACTTC.

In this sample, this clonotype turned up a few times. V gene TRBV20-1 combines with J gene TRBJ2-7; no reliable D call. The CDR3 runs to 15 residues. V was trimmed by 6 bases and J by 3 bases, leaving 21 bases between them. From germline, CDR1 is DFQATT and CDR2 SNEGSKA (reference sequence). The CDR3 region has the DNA TGCAGTGCCAGCATCCTAGTCGGACGGAGCTACGAGCAGTACTTC. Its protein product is CSASILVGRSYEQYF.

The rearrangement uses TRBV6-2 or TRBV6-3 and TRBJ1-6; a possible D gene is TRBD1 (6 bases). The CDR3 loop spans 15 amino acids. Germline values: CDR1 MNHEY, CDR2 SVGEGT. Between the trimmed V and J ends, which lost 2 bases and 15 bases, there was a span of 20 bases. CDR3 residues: CASSYDGRGHILLHF. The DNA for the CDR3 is TGTGCCAGCAGTTACGATGGCAGGGGCCACATTCTCCTCCACTTT.

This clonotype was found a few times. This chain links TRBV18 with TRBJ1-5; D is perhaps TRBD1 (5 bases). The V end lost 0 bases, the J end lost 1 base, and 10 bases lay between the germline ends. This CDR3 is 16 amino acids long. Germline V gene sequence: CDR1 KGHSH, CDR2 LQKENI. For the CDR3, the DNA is TGTGCCAGCTCACCACCTTCCGGGACGAGCAATCAGCCCCAGCATTTT. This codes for CASSPPSGTSNQPQHF.

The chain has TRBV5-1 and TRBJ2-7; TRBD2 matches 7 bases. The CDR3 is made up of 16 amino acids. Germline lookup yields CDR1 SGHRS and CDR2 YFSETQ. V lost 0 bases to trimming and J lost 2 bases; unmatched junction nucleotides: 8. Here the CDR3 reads CASSLAGGSLTYEQYF. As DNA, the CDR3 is TGCGCCAGCAGCTTGGCGGGCGGGAGTTTGACCTACGAGCAGTACTTC.

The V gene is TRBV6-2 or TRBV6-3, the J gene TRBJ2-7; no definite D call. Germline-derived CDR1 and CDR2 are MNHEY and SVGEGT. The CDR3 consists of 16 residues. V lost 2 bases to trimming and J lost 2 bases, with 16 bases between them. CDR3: CASSYGSRTTAYEQYF. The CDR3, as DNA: TGTGCCAGCAGTTACGGGTCCAGGACGACTGCCTACGAGCAGTACTTC.

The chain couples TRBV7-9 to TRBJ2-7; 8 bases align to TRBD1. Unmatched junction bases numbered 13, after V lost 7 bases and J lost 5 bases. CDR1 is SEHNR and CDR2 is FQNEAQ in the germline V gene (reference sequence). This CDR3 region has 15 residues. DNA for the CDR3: TGTGCCAGCACCCTTACATCAGGGGGCTTCCACGAGCAGTACTTC. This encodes CASTLTSGGFHEQYF.

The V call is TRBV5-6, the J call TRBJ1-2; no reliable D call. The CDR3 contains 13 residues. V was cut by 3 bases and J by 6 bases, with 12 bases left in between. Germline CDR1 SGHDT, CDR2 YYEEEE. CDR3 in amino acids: CASSSPLWNGYTF. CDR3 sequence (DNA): TGTGCCAGCAGCTCCCCCCTTTGGAATGGCTACACCTTC. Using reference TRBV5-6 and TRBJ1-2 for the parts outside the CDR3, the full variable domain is DAGVTQSPTHLIKTRGQQVTLRCSPKSGHDTVSWYQQALGQGPQFIFQYYEEEERQRGNFPDRFSGHQFPNYSSELNVNALLLGDSALYLCASSSPLWNGYTFGSGTRLTVV.

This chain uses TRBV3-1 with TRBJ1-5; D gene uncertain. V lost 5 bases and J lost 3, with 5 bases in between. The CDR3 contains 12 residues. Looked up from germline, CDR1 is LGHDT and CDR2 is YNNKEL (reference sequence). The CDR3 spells CASSRANQPQHF. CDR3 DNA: TGTGCCAGCAGCAGGGCCAATCAGCCCCAGCATTTT.

CDR3 nucleotide sequence: TGTGCCAGCAGTGAACCCCATTCCTACGAGCAGTACTTC. Protein: CASSEPHSYEQYF. The rearrangement links TRBV2 to TRBJ2-7, with D unresolved. Trimming pared 2 bases from V and 1 base from J, leaving 6 bases between. The CDR3 extends over 13 amino acids. Germline-derived CDR1 and CDR2 are SNHLY and FYNNEI.

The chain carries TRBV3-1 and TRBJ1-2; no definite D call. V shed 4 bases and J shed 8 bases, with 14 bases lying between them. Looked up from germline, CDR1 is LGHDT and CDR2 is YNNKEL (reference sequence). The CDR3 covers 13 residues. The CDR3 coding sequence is TGTGCCAGCAGCCTCCGACGCCTCGGAGGCTACACCTTC. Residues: CASSLRRLGGYTF.

This CDR3 reads CASSLVGQMNEKLFF. CDR3 sequence (DNA): TGCGCCAGCAGCTTAGTTGGACAGATGAATGAAAAACTGTTTTTT. This rearrangement joins TRBV5-1 to TRBJ1-4; D possibly corresponds to TRBD1 (6 bases). Germline values: CDR1 SGHRS, CDR2 YFSETQ. This CDR3 contains 15 residues. Trimming took 2 bases from V and 5 from J, leaving 13 bases between them.

CDR3 DNA sequence: TGCAGCGTTGAAGAGGTGAACACCGGGGAGCTGTTTTTT. It codes for CSVEEVNTGELFF. This rearrangement joins TRBV29-1 to TRBJ2-2; D remains unclear. The CDR3 totals 13 residues. Germline-derived CDR1 and CDR2 are SQVTM and ANQGSEA. V was shortened by 0 bases and J by 1 base, with 3 bases between the two germline ends.

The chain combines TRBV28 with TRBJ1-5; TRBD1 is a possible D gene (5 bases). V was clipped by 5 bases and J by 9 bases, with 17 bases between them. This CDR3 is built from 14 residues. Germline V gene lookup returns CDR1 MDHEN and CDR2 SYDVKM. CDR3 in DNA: TGTGCCAGCAGTGGGGGGATACTGGGACGGCCCCAGCATTTT. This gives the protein CASSGGILGRPQHF.

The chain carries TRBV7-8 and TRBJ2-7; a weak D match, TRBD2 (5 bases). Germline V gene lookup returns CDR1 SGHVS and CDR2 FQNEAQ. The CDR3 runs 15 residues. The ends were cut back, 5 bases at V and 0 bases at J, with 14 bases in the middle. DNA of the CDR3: TGTGCCAGCAGCCCCTCGACTGGGAGCTCCTACGAGCAGTACTTC. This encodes CASSPSTGSSYEQYF.

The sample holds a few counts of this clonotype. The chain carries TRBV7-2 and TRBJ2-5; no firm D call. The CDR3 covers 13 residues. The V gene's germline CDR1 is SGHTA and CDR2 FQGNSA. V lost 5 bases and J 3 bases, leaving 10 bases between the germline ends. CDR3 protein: CASSPDPEETQYF. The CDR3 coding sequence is TGTGCCAGCAGCCCTGACCCTGAAGAGACCCAGTACTTC.

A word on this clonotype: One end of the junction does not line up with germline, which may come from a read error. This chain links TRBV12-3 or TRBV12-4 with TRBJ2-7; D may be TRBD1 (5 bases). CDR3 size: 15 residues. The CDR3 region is CASSLDSDYSYEQYF. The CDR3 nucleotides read TGTGCCAGCAGCTTAGACAGTGATTACTCCTACGAGCAGTACTTC.

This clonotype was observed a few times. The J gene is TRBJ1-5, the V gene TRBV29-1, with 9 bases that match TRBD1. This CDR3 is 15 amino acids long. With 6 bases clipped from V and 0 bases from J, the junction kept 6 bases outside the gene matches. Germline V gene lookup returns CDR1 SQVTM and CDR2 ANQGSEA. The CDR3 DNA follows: TGCAGCGTGGGGACAGGGAGCTCTAGCAATCAGCCCCAGCATTTT. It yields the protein CSVGTGSSSNQPQHF.

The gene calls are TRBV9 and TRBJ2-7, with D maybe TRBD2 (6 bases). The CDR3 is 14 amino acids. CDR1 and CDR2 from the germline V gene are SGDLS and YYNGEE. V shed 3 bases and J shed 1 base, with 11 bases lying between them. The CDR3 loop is CASSASSASYEQYF. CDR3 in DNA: TGTGCCAGCAGCGCATCTAGCGCTTCCTACGAGCAGTACTTC.

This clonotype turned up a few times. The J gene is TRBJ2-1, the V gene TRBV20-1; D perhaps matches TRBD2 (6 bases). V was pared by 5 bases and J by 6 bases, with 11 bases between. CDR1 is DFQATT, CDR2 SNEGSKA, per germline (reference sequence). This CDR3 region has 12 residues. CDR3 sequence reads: CSAGLNRNEQFF. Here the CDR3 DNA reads TGCAGTGCTGGACTAAATCGCAATGAGCAGTTCTTC.

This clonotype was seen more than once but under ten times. The CDR3 is CATSRGGIAGGVYNEQFF. The DNA for the CDR3 is TGTGCCACCAGCAGAGGGGGAATAGCGGGAGGGGTATACAATGAGCAGTTCTTC. The chain uses TRBV15 and TRBJ2-1; 11 positions agree with TRBD2. Unmatched junction bases numbered 9, after V lost 1 base and J lost 4 bases. This CDR3 is built from 18 residues. Germline CDR1 LNHNV, CDR2 YYDKDF (reference sequence).

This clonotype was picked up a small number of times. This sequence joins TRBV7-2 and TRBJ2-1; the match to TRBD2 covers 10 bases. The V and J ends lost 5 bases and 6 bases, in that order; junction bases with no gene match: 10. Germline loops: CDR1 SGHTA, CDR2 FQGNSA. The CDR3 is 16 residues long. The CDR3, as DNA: TGTGCCAGCAGCCTTCGCCGACTAGCGGGTTTCAATGAGCAGTTCTTC. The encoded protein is CASSLRRLAGFNEQFF.

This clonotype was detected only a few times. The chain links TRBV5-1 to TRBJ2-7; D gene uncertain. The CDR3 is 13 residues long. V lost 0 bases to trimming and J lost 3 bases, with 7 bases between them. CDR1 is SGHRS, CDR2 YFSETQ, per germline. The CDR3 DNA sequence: TGCGCCAGCAGCTTGGCGGCAGACTACGAGCAGTACTTC. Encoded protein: CASSLAADYEQYF.

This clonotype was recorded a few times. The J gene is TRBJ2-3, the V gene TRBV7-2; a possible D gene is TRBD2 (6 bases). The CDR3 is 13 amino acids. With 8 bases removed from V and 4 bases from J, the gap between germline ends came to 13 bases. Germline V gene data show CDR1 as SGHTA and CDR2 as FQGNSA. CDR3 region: CASGRRGADTQYF. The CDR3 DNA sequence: TGTGCCAGCGGTCGGAGGGGAGCAGATACGCAGTATTTT. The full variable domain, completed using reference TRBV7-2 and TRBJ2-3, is GAGVSQSPSNKVTEKGKDVELRCDPISGHTALYWYRQSLGQGLEFLIYFQGNSAPDKSGLPSDRFSAERTGGSVSTLTIQRTQQEDSAVYLCASGRRGADTQYFGPGTRLTVL.

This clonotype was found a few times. The CDR3 sequence is CASRTELRSQPQHF. The CDR3 bases are TGTGCCAGTAGGACGGAGCTAAGGAGTCAGCCCCAGCATTTT. The chain combines TRBV19 with TRBJ1-5; D gene uncertain. The V end lost 6 bases, the J end lost 6 bases, and 15 bases lay between the germline ends. This CDR3 is 14 amino acids long. Germline V gene sequence: CDR1 LNHDA, CDR2 SQIVND (reference sequence).

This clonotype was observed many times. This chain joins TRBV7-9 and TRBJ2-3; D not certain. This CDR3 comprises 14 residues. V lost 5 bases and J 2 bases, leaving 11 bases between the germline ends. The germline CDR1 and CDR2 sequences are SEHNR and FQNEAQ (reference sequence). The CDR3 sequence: CASSPLIVTDTQYF. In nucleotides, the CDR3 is TGTGCCAGCAGCCCTCTTATCGTCACAGATACGCAGTATTTT.